One sample yielded the 2 T cell receptor beta chains listed below, sequenced in a study of blood T cell repertoires in COVID-19 (dated by TCRdb to 2020 to 2021). Receptors were amplified or captured by the immunoSEQ multiplex PCR assay. The clones in this table, taken by TCRdb from immuneACCESS, are in-frame only. Not every clone is retained; where verified, under half of the shortfall comes from an unresolved V gene, and the cause of the rest is unknown. The sample table holds 150,000 to 200,000 clones, of which around 83% were seen once. The ten largest account for 1.5% of the sample. The sequenced sample consisted of peripheral blood. These receptors all stem from a human donor in a cohort sampled during active COVID-19.

V and J are TRBV5-1 and TRBJ1-1, with 9 bases matching TRBD1. After removal of 3 bases from V and 4 bases from J, the junction contained 1 base not matched to a gene. The CDR3 length is 13 residues. Germline V gene sequence: CDR1 SGHRS, CDR2 YFSETQ. CDR3 DNA: TGCGCCAGCAGCTGGACAGGGGCCACTGAAGCTTTCTTT. Protein: CASSWTGATEAFF.

The J gene is TRBJ1-5, the V gene TRBV4-3; a weak D match, TRBD1 (5 bases). The germline gives CDR1 LGHNA, CDR2 YSLEER. The V end lost 5 bases, the J end lost 3 bases, and 14 bases lay between the germline ends. This CDR3 is 15 amino acids long. CDR3 in DNA: TGCGCCAGCAGCTACTATACAGGAACCAATCAGCCCCAGCATTTT. Translating gives CASSYYTGTNQPQHF.